One sample yielded the 15 T cell receptor beta chains listed below, sequenced in a study of blood T cell repertoires in COVID-19 (dated by TCRdb to the early 2020s). Library preparation used the immunoSEQ multiplex PCR assay. Imported from immuneACCESS, the table was reduced by TCRdb to in-frame sequences with V and J called. These copies leave out some clones; in studies compared against another copy, an unresolved V gene accounts for under half, and the cause of the remainder is not known. For this sample the table gives 150,000 to 200,000 clones, of which 84% were detected only once. Of the sample, around 2.9% is held by the ten largest clones. Material: peripheral blood. All receptors come from a woman of 80 years or more with COVID-19, enrolled during active disease.

The CDR3 bases are TGTGCCAGCTCCCGGACTAGCGGGGGCACAGATACGCAGTATTTT. This translates into CASSRTSGGTDTQYF. V and J are TRBV18 and TRBJ2-3; 12 bases are a match to TRBD2. The CDR3 totals 15 residues. The germline gives CDR1 KGHSH, CDR2 LQKENI. After removal of 6 bases from V and 1 base from J, the junction contained 2 bases not matched to a gene. Looking up the rest from reference TRBV18 and TRBJ2-3 gives the full variable domain: NAGVMQNPRHLVRRRGQEARLRCSPMKGHSHVYWYRQLPEEGLKFMVYLQKENIIDESGMPKERFSAEFPKEGPSILRIQQVVRGDSAAYFCASSRTSGGTDTQYFGPGTRLTVL.

This chain connects TRBV11-2 to TRBJ2-2; 12 bases are a match to TRBD1. Germline V lookup: CDR1 SGHAT, CDR2 FQNNGV. Germline trimming cut 5 bases from V and 3 bases from J; bases unmatched to any gene: 7. The CDR3 totals 17 residues. The CDR3 DNA follows: TGTGCCAGCAGCCCATGGGACAGGGGGCGGGACACCGGGGAGCTGTTTTTT. Translation: CASSPWDRGRDTGELFF. Full variable domain (remainder filled in from reference TRBV11-2 and TRBJ2-2): EAGVAQSPRYKIIEKRQSVAFWCNPISGHATLYWYQQILGQGPKLLIQFQNNGVVDDSQLPKDRFSAERLKGVDSTLKIQPAKLEDSAVYLCASSPWDRGRDTGELFFGEGSRLTVL.

The sample holds one count of this clone. The chain employs TRBV13 and TRBJ2-5, with D perhaps TRBD2 (5 bases). CDR1 is PRHDT, CDR2 FYEKMQ, per germline (reference sequence). This CDR3 is 13 amino acids long. The germline V and J ends were trimmed by 5 bases and 0 bases, with 7 bases remaining between them. As DNA, the CDR3 is TGTGCCAGCAGCCCGGGGTACCAAGAGACCCAGTACTTC. Residues: CASSPGYQETQYF.

Concerning this clone itself: This CDR3 is missing its conserved last phenylalanine or tryptophan, likely due to a read error. It is unclear where the CDR3 begins or ends on the DNA, so no DNA is shown, and the CDR3 is as TCRdb lists it. The gene calls are TRBV28 and TRBJ1-1. A total of 12 residues make up the CDR3, ends included. Germline CDR1 reads MDHEN; CDR2 reads SYDVKM. Here the CDR3 reads CASSLGHVLFVV.

The chain's CDR3 is CASSQTTGAGYGYTF. Written as DNA, the CDR3 is TGTGCCAGCAGCCAAACCACAGGGGCCGGTTATGGCTACACCTTC. J is TRBJ1-2 and V is TRBV6-5, with 7 bases matching TRBD1. With V trimmed by 6 bases and J by 5 bases, 12 bases remained unmatched. Germline V gene data show CDR1 as MNHEY and CDR2 as SVGAGI. The CDR3 is 15 residues long.

The genes are TRBV7-2 and TRBJ2-3; the D gene is possibly TRBD2 (5 bases). Trimming stripped 1 base from V and 2 bases from J, with 10 bases between. CDR1 SGHTA and CDR2 FQGNSA come from the germline V gene. CDR3 size: 15 residues. The CDR3 region is CASSLVTGSTDTQYF. CDR3 DNA: TGTGCCAGCAGCTTAGTAACGGGGTCCACAGATACGCAGTATTTT.

This rearrangement joins TRBV5-3 to TRBJ2-1; a weak D match, TRBD2 (5 bases). TRBV5-3 is classed as an ORF, of uncertain function. V was cut by 4 bases and J by 0 bases, with 17 bases left in between. The CDR3 has 17 residues. CDR3 amino acids: CARSPQTNMSSYNEQFF. CDR3 in DNA: TGTGCCAGAAGCCCCCAGACTAACATGAGCTCCTACAATGAGCAGTTCTTC.

The rearrangement joins TRBV5-5 to TRBJ1-1; perhaps TRBD1 as D (6 bases). The CDR3 consists of 15 residues. The V and J ends lost 2 bases and 0 bases respectively, with 11 bases between them. Germline V gives CDR1 SGHKS, CDR2 YYEKEE (reference sequence). Here the CDR3 DNA reads TGTGCCAGCAGCTTATCACAGGGAATGAACACTGAAGCTTTCTTT. Translation: CASSLSQGMNTEAFF. Full variable domain (rest looked up from reference TRBV5-5 and TRBJ1-1): DAGVTQSPTHLIKTRGQQVTLRCSPISGHKSVSWYQQVLGQGPQFIFQYYEKEERGRGNFPDRFSARQFPNYSSELNVNALLLGDSALYLCASSLSQGMNTEAFFGQGTRLTVV.

This clone has only a few counts. The chain joins TRBV15 to TRBJ2-1, with TRBD2 identical over 10 bases. This CDR3 comprises 14 residues. Germline CDR1 and CDR2: LNHNV and YYDKDF (reference sequence). The trim removed 3 bases at V and 9 bases at J, leaving 5 bases unmatched. The CDR3 here is CATSSSGRAAEQFF. The DNA of the CDR3 is TGTGCCACCAGCAGCAGCGGGAGGGCCGCTGAGCAGTTCTTC.

The chain couples TRBV29-1 to TRBJ2-5; possibly TRBD2 for D (6 bases). CDR1 is SQVTM, CDR2 ANQGSEA, per germline. CDR3 length: 11 residues. V was trimmed by 7 bases and J by 7 bases, leaving 13 bases between them. Written as DNA, the CDR3 is TGCAGCGGGGAGGCGGGCGGGACCCAGTACTTC. Translation gives CSGEAGGTQYF.

The chain has TRBV30 and TRBJ2-2; TRBD2 aligns across 10 bases. The CDR3 has 15 amino acids. CDR1 and CDR2 (germline): GTSNPN, SVGIG (reference sequence). J gave up 7 bases and V 0 bases, and 5 bases lay outside the gene matches. CDR3 sequence (DNA): TGTGCCTGGAGTGTAGCGGGAGGGTGGAGCGGGGAGCTGTTTTTT. Encoded protein: CAWSVAGGWSGELFF.

The chain uses TRBV14 and TRBJ2-1; no clear D. The germline gives CDR1 SGHDN, CDR2 FVKESK. This CDR3 is built from 13 residues. V was cut by 0 bases and J by 9 bases, with 9 bases left in between. CDR3 DNA: TGTGCCAGCAGCCAAGATCTGCGCACTGAGCAGTTCTTC. It is translated as CASSQDLRTEQFF.

The chain uses TRBV3-1 (or the pseudogene TRBV3-2) and TRBJ1-4; no clear D gene. There are 16 residues in the CDR3. Trimming removed 0 bases at V and 3 bases at J, with 11 bases between. CDR1 is LGHDT, CDR2 YNNKEL, per germline (reference sequence). DNA for the CDR3: TGTGCCAGCAGCCAAGATATCGGTTCATCTAATGAAAAACTGTTTTTT. Its translation: CASSQDIGSSNEKLFF.

V and J are TRBV11-2 and TRBJ2-5; a weak D match, TRBD1 (5 bases). V was cut by 2 bases and J by 4 bases, with 11 bases left in between. The germline CDR1 and CDR2 sequences are SGHAT and FQNNGV. The CDR3 covers 14 residues. The CDR3, as DNA: TGTGCCAGCAGCTTACAGGGTAATAGAGAGACCCAGTACTTC. Protein sequence: CASSLQGNRETQYF.

The genes are TRBV6-5 and TRBJ1-2; perhaps TRBD1 as D (6 bases). From germline, CDR1 is MNHEY and CDR2 SVGAGI. V gave up 0 bases and J gave up 9 bases, with 17 bases separating them. The CDR3 totals 15 residues. This chain's CDR3 is CASSYSSQGQGRYTF. For the CDR3, the DNA is TGTGCCAGCAGTTACTCGTCCCAGGGGCAAGGACGCTACACCTTC.